This T cell receptor beta chain appears in the sequencing data of a study of technical replicates of blood from a handful of donors. The table came from immunoSEQ multiplex PCR; TCRdb's copy has only in-frame clones and leaves some out. The sample contains over 60,000 clones, roughly 93% of which appear only once. The germline gives CDR1 LNHDA, CDR2 SQIVND (reference sequence). The CDR3 is made up of 13 amino acids. With 3 bases clipped from V and 3 bases from J, the junction kept 1 base outside the gene matches. The chain joins TRBV19 to TRBJ2-5; 7 bases match TRBD2. The receptor was isolated from a human donor in good health. The sequenced material came from T cells isolated from PBMCs. The CDR3 DNA is TGTGCCAGTAGTATCCGGGGGGAAGAGACCCAGTACTTC. It yields the protein CASSIRGEETQYF.